Below, 8 T cell receptor beta chains from the same sample are listed, as sequenced in a study of OX40 agonist ivuxolimab in advanced cancers. TCRdb's table, derived via immunoSEQ multiplex PCR, lists solely in-frame clones and lacks some. This sample carries approximately 79,000 clones, approximately 86% of them seen once, and the ten largest clones take roughly 2.5%. The sequenced sample was CD4+ or CD8+ T cells sorted from blood, obtained in a trial of the OX40 agonist ivuxolimab. Source of these receptors: an adult with an advanced solid tumor such as melanoma, head and neck, liver or kidney cancer.

V is TRBV2 and J is TRBJ2-6; a weak D match, TRBD1 (6 bases). There are 15 residues in the CDR3. The V end was cut by 5 bases, the J end by 4 bases, with 12 bases between. The V gene's germline CDR1 is SNHLY and CDR2 FYNNEI. Here the CDR3 reads CASSKNRAGANVLTF. The CDR3 DNA follows: TGTGCCAGCAGTAAAAACAGGGCCGGGGCCAACGTCCTGACTTTC.

This clone was counted between two and nine times. This chain links TRBV6-5 with TRBJ1-4; a possible D gene is TRBD1 (5 bases). The CDR3 extends over 15 amino acids. V lost 2 bases and J 5 bases, leaving 12 bases between the germline ends. Germline assignment: CDR1 MNHEY and CDR2 SVGAGI. The CDR3 loop is CASSYLGVPNEKLFF. CDR3 nucleotide sequence: TGTGCCAGCAGTTACCTAGGGGTACCAAATGAAAAACTGTTTTTT.

The chain is built from TRBV7-2 and TRBJ2-1, with D unresolved. The CDR3 is 12 amino acids. The V end was cut by 1 base, the J end by 10 bases, with 8 bases between. The germline CDR1 and CDR2 sequences are SGHTA and FQGNSA. CDR3 DNA sequence: TGTGCCAGCAGCTTAGGTGATGGAGAGCAGTTCTTC. It yields the protein CASSLGDGEQFF.

CDR3 bases: TGTGCCAGCAGCTTGGGGTGGGGCGGGAGCTCCTACAATGAGCAGTTCTTC. This encodes CASSLGWGGSSYNEQFF. The V and J genes are TRBV5-6 and TRBJ2-1; the match to TRBD2 covers 7 bases. This CDR3 spans 17 amino acids. Trimming removed 0 bases from V and 0 bases from J; junction bases left unmatched: 6. From germline, CDR1 is SGHDT and CDR2 YYEEEE.

The CDR3, as DNA: TGTGCCAGCAGCCCTACTGGTGCAACTAATGAAAAACTGTTTTTT. Translating gives CASSPTGATNEKLFF. The chain couples TRBV14 to TRBJ1-4, with D hard to call. Deletions cut 4 bases from V and 0 bases from J, with 9 bases between. The CDR3 has 15 amino acids. The germline CDR1 and CDR2 sequences are SGHDN and FVKESK.

The rearrangement joins TRBV12-2 to TRBJ1-2; the table's D call, TRBD1, has no DNA check behind it. TRBV12-2 constitutes a pseudogene. The CDR3 is 14 residues long. The CDR3 protein is CASPLGRGANGYTF. The CDR3, as DNA: TGTGCAAGTCCCTTGGGTAGGGGCGCGAATGGCTACACCTTC.

This rearrangement joins TRBV27 to TRBJ1-4, with 8 bases identical to TRBD1. Germline V CDR1 and CDR2: MNHEY, SMNVEV (reference sequence). J was trimmed by 5 bases and V by 4 bases; bases with no gene match: 3. The CDR3 has 14 residues. CDR3 sequence reads: CASSSRDRNEKLFF. CDR3 DNA sequence: TGTGCCAGCAGTTCTAGGGACAGGAATGAAAAACTGTTTTTT.

The rearrangement links TRBV25-1 to TRBJ2-1, with TRBD2 matching over 7 bases. This CDR3 comprises 15 residues. Germline assignment: CDR1 MGHDK and CDR2 SYGVNS. V lost 7 bases and J lost 1; bases outside the gene matches: 7. The CDR3 loop is CASTELGGSYNEQFF. CDR3 nucleotide sequence: TGTGCCAGCACCGAATTGGGGGGGTCCTACAATGAGCAGTTCTTC.